These 13 T cell receptor beta chains originate from one sample sequenced in a study of T cell responses to AZD1222 COVID-19 vaccine. TCRdb keeps only in-frame clones here, not all; method: immunoSEQ multiplex PCR. The table records about 200,000 clones, under 95% of them present only once. The sample was peripheral blood, taken on day 0 of MenACWY control vaccination. These receptors were taken from an adult in good health.

The rearrangement links TRBV30 to TRBJ2-3; 8 bases align to TRBD2. Unmatched junction bases numbered 1, after V lost 5 bases and J lost 3 bases. CDR1 GTSNPN and CDR2 SVGIG come from the germline V gene (reference sequence). The CDR3 totals 12 residues. CDR3 sequence reads: CAWASGTDTQYF. CDR3 DNA: TGTGCCTGGGCTAGCGGGACAGATACGCAGTATTTT.

The chain combines TRBV20-1 with TRBJ1-1; TRBD1 agrees at 7 bases. This CDR3 is built from 11 residues. Germline assignment: CDR1 DFQATT and CDR2 SNEGSKA (reference sequence). With V trimmed by 5 bases and J by 5 bases, 2 bases remained unmatched. In nucleotides, the CDR3 is TGCAGTGCTTCGACAGGGACTGAAGCTTTCTTT. Its protein product is CSASTGTEAFF.

This clone was found once. The CDR3 DNA reads TGCGCCAGCACCAGGGAGGGGGCGATCGGTAGTGGCTACACCTTC. This codes for CASTREGAIGSGYTF. This chain uses TRBV5-1 with TRBJ1-2, with 7 bases fitting TRBD1. The germline gives CDR1 SGHRS, CDR2 YFSETQ. With V trimmed by 6 bases and J by 7 bases, 15 bases remained unmatched. The CDR3 is 15 amino acids. The entire variable domain, with the rest obtained from reference TRBV5-1 and TRBJ1-2, is as follows: KAGVTQTPRYLIKTRGQQVTLSCSPISGHRSVSWYQQTPGQGLQFLFEYFSETQRNKGNFPGRFSGRQFSNSRSEMNVSTLELGDSALYLCASTREGAIGSGYTFGSGTRLTVV.

The genes are TRBV6-5 and TRBJ2-7; D possibly corresponds to TRBD1 (6 bases). The germline CDR1 and CDR2 sequences are MNHEY and SVGAGI. This CDR3 contains 13 residues. V lost 5 bases, J lost 5 bases, and 13 bases lay in between. The CDR3 nucleotides are TGTGCCAGCAGTCTCAGGGGTATCCACGAGCAGTACTTC. Translated, it gives CASSLRGIHEQYF.

The rearrangement links TRBV5-1 to TRBJ1-4; D remains unclear. The CDR3 contains 15 residues. Germline CDR1 is SGHRS and CDR2 is YFSETQ. Trimming shortened V by 1 base and J by 0 bases, and 7 bases separated the two germline ends. CDR3 nucleotide sequence: TGCGCCAGCAGCTTGAGCGCACCAACTAATGAAAAACTGTTTTTT. Translated, it gives CASSLSAPTNEKLFF. The whole variable domain, remainder taken from reference TRBV5-1 and TRBJ1-4, is KAGVTQTPRYLIKTRGQQVTLSCSPISGHRSVSWYQQTPGQGLQFLFEYFSETQRNKGNFPGRFSGRQFSNSRSEMNVSTLELGDSALYLCASSLSAPTNEKLFFGSGTQLSVL.

The chain is built from TRBV5-1 and TRBJ2-2, with 12 bases matching TRBD2. CDR1 is SGHRS and CDR2 is YFSETQ in the germline V gene. This CDR3 has 17 residues. V shed 4 bases and J 4 bases; nucleotides not matched to a gene: 8. The CDR3 DNA is TGCGCCAGCAGCCCCCCAGCGACTAGCGGGGGCACCGGGGAGCTGTTTTTT. Its protein is CASSPPATSGGTGELFF.

The chain combines TRBV6-5 with TRBJ2-7; D is uncertain. This CDR3 is built from 12 residues. Between the trimmed V and J ends, which lost 5 bases and 6 bases, there was a span of 11 bases. The germline CDR1 and CDR2 sequences are MNHEY and SVGAGI. CDR3 bases: TGTGCCAGCAGTCGAGACCTCGGCGAGCAGTACTTC. It is translated as CASSRDLGEQYF.

The chain links TRBV6-6 to TRBJ2-2; D unclear. Trimming left V 8 bases short and J 1 base short, with 8 bases between. The V gene's germline CDR1 is MNHNY and CDR2 SVGAGI (reference sequence). This CDR3 comprises 13 residues. CDR3: CASEVGNTGELFF. The CDR3, as DNA: TGTGCCAGCGAAGTTGGGAACACCGGGGAGCTGTTTTTT.

This chain joins TRBV10-3 and TRBJ1-1; 8 positions agree with TRBD1. Germline V CDR1 and CDR2: ENHRY, SYGVKD. The CDR3 runs to 16 residues. V lost 2 bases and J lost 1; bases outside the gene matches: 6. CDR3 DNA: TGTGCCATCAGTGAGGGGAGGACAGGGAGGAACACTGAAGCTTTCTTT. It specifies CAISEGRTGRNTEAFF.

The V and J genes are TRBV6-6 and TRBJ2-7; a possible D gene is TRBD1 (5 bases). The CDR3 spans 12 residues. V was cut by 2 bases and J by 7 bases, with 9 bases left in between. The germline V gene encodes CDR1 MNHNY and CDR2 SVGAGI (reference sequence). CDR3 bases: TGTGCCAGCAGTTACGGGGCGCGGGAGCAGTACTTC. This translates into CASSYGAREQYF.

The J gene is TRBJ1-1, the V gene TRBV7-2; D remains unclear. CDR1 is SGHTA and CDR2 is FQGNSA in the germline V gene. Trimming removed 1 base at V and 9 bases at J, with 12 bases between. The CDR3 has 13 amino acids. DNA of the CDR3: TGTGCCAGCAGCTTAGAGTTTGGGGATCAAGCTTTCTTT. This encodes CASSLEFGDQAFF.

This chain links TRBV5-6 with TRBJ1-2; D call uncertain. Germline V lookup: CDR1 SGHDT, CDR2 YYEEEE. The V and J ends lost 4 bases and 0 bases respectively, with 4 bases between them. This CDR3 contains 12 residues. The CDR3 DNA reads TGTGCCAGCAGCAGTACTAACTATGGCTACACCTTC. Its protein is CASSSTNYGYTF.

V is TRBV4-1 and J is TRBJ1-2; D unresolved. Per the germline V gene, CDR1 is MGHRA and CDR2 is YSYEKL. The CDR3 totals 13 residues. Trimming removed 4 bases at V and 2 bases at J, with 8 bases between. In DNA, the CDR3 is TGCGCCAGCAGCCTCGAGGGCAACTATGGCTACACCTTC. Translation gives CASSLEGNYGYTF.